The rows below give T cell receptor beta chains drawn from one sample of a study of molecular identifiers for immune sequencing clone quantification. A single record per CDR3 protein comes from TCRdb applying MiXCR to the PCR reads. Altogether about 630,000 distinct CDR3 sequences are present, roughly 27% being singletons, with the ten largest covering 0.7% to 0.95%. The specimen was naive CD8+ T cells from blood, with Jurkat cell RNA spiked in. Source of these receptors: a human donor in good health. Some libraries in this study had Jurkat cell RNA spiked in. The CDR3 runs from the conserved cysteine through the conserved F or W. A D gene is named only where the DNA matches it firmly.

TRBJ2-6 TRBV19 NA CASSIGTTGANVLTF
TRBJ1-5 TRBV19 TRBD1 CASSTLQGIQPQHF
TRBJ2-1 TRBV5-6 NA CASSFGPGYEQFF
TRBJ2-7 TRBV7-2 NA CASSRPTSYEQYF
TRBJ1-1 TRBV4-1 NA CASSQDRTENTEAFF
TRBJ1-5 TRBV21-1 NA CASSKEMRGQGNQPQHF
TRBJ2-5 TRBV15 TRBD1 CATSKGTGVYSYQETQSF
TRBJ2-3 TRBV6-6 TRBD1 CASSTLDRGPDTQYF
TRBJ2-2 TRBV9 TRBD1 CASRPGQGANTGELFF
TRBJ1-1 TRBV27 NA CASSLSLGGFKTEAFF
TRBJ2-1 TRBV13 TRBD1 CASSFGQGYIYNEQFF
TRBJ2-7 TRBV28 TRBD1 CASSLAGTACEQYF
TRBJ1-1 TRBV27 NA CASSPSGTLKAEAFF
TRBJ2-2 TRBV20-1 NA CSASGGDRQNTGELFF
TRBJ2-5 TRBV2 NA CASRDTGEETQYF
TRBJ1-6 TRBV27 NA CASSFDGDSPLHF
TRBJ2-7 TRBV20-1 NA CSAPRPRAPTAIYEQYF
TRBJ2-7 TRBV7-9 TRBD2 CASSHGLAGGPYAYEQYF
TRBJ2-3 TRBV7-9 TRBD1 CASSPPADRAGYF
TRBJ2-5 TRBV6-6 NA CASTAWGTQVPPGETQYF
TRBJ1-1 TRBV20-1 NA CSARDRVGPGTEAFF
TRBJ2-7 TRBV5-4 NA CASSSHVGTYEQYF
TRBJ1-2 TRBV28 NA CASSSRIRINYGYTF
TRBJ2-7 TRBV28 NA CASRLSGDEQYF
TRBJ2-3 TRBV7-2 NA CASSQAVVGLGTDTQYF
TRBJ2-7 TRBV12-3/TRBV12-4 NA CASCFGPYEQYF
TRBJ2-7 TRBV29-1 TRBD2 CSVPVSGSSYEQYF
TRBJ2-7 TRBV9 TRBD1 CASSPGGPSSYEQYF
TRBJ1-2 TRBV4-1 TRBD1 CASSQLQTGTYGYTF
TRBJ2-7 TRBV19 TRBD1 CASSRGVGQGVYEQYF
TRBJ2-3 TRBV27 NA CASRPDTQYF
TRBJ1-1 TRBV27 NA CASSPWGDPITEAFF
TRBJ1-4 TRBV6-5 NA CASSYVVGDEKLFF
TRBJ2-7 TRBV20-1 NA CSARGVGSSTYERYF
TRBJ1-3 TRBV29-1 NA CSVGDRSSGNTIYF
TRBJ2-7 TRBV5-1 NA CASSFSGRTSHEQYF
TRBJ2-1 TRBV15 TRBD2 CATSRDLWLADYNEQFF
TRBJ2-5 TRBV7-6 NA CASSLDRASGPQETQYF
TRBJ2-1 TRBV6-5 NA CASSYGGSPYNEQFF
TRBJ2-1 TRBV6-5 TRBD2 CASSLTSGAAYNEQFF
TRBJ2-1 TRBV6-2/TRBV6-3 NA CASSKLPENVDNEQFF
TRBJ2-2 TRBV28 NA CASSFFPEGTGELFF
TRBJ1-6 TRBV11-2 NA CASSTGTNDSPLHF
TRBJ1-6 TRBV2 NA CASSQITVAYNSPLHF
TRBJ2-1 TRBV11-2 NA CASSLGLGGSSYNEQFF
TRBJ1-1 TRBV9 NA CASSPLPPDTEAFF
TRBJ2-3 TRBV12-3/TRBV12-4 TRBD1 CASSLSVTGSTDTQYF
TRBJ2-3 TRBV12-3/TRBV12-4 TRBD2 CASSIFGLAQTDTRYF